This is a list of T cell receptor beta chains from one sample in a study of T cell changes during pregnancy in multiple sclerosis. Here immunoSEQ multiplex PCR was the method, and the copy in TCRdb shows in-frame clones only, minus some. The table includes about 120,000 clones, 93% detected once. The input for sequencing was peripheral blood, taken before pregnancy. The receptors come from a female donor with multiple sclerosis, enrolled in a pregnancy study. Each CDR3 is given with its conserved first and last residue. Fields, in order: CDR3 length, V gene, D gene, J gene, CDR3 DNA, CDR3 protein. D genes are given only for firm matches.

14	TRBV6-6	-	TRBJ1-4	TGTGCCAGCAGTTACGACAGACTAGATGAAAAACTGTTTTTT	CASSYDRLDEKLFF
18	TRBV18	TRBD2	TRBJ2-3	TGTGCCAGCTTCAACCCCCGAGCGGGAGGGGGATTCACAGATACGCAGTATTTT	CASFNPRAGGGFTDTQYF
15	TRBV6-1	TRBD2	TRBJ2-3	TGTGCCAGCAGTCGGGGGGGCCCTGGCACAGATACGCAGTATTTT	CASSRGGPGTDTQYF
16	TRBV30	TRBD2	TRBJ2-5	TGTGCCTGGCCCCGGACTAGCGGGGCGAACCAAGAGACCCAGTACTTC	CAWPRTSGANQETQYF
14	TRBV9	-	TRBJ1-5	TGTGCCAGCAGCGTCGAAGGGGGCAATCAGCCCCAGCATTTT	CASSVEGGNQPQHF
13	TRBV7-9	TRBD1	TRBJ1-2	TGTGCCAGCAGCTTTAGGGACAGTTATGGCTACACCTTC	CASSFRDSYGYTF
13	TRBV10-2	-	TRBJ2-7	TGCGCCAGCAGAAAAGGGGAAGATTACGAGCAGTACTTC	CASRKGEDYEQYF
12	TRBV10-3	-	TRBJ2-1	TGTGCCGTGGTAGATGCCTACAATGAGCAGTTCTTC	CAVVDAYNEQFF
14	TRBV7-5	-	TRBJ1-1	TGTGTCAGAAGCCACTATCTGCGGACAGGTGAAGCTTTCTTT	CVRSHYLRTGEAFF
15	TRBV10-3	TRBD1	TRBJ1-2	TGTGCCATCAGTGACCTTCAGGGGGTAGGTTATGGCTACACCTTC	CAISDLQGVGYGYTF
15	TRBV6-1	TRBD2	TRBJ2-1	TGTGCCAGCACCCTCCTAGCGGGAGGGAGGGATGAGCAGTTCTTC	CASTLLAGGRDEQFF
12	TRBV25-1	-	TRBJ2-1	TGTGCCAGCAGTGTCCGCTACAATGAGCAGTTCTTC	CASSVRYNEQFF
15	TRBV30	TRBD1	TRBJ2-7	TGTGCCTGGAGTGTCGCGACAGGGTGGGATCAAGAGCAGTACTTC	CAWSVATGWDQEQYF
17	TRBV7-9	TRBD1	TRBJ1-2	TGTGCCAGCAGCTTAGGACAGGGTGCGAGATCTAACTATGGCTACACCTTC	CASSLGQGARSNYGYTF
12	TRBV6-5	-	TRBJ2-4	TGTGCCAGCAGTTCTCCCCTAAACATTCAGTACTTC	CASSSPLNIQYF